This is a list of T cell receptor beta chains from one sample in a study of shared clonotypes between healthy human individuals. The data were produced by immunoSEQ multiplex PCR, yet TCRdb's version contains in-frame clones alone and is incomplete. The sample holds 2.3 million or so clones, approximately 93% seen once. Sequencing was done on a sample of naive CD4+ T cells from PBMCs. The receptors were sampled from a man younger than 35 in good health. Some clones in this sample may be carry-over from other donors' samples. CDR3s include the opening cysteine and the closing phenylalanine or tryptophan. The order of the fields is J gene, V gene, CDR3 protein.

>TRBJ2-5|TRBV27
CASSSRTGRETQYF
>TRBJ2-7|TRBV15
CATSRVGGEQYF
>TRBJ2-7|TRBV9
CASSAPLTRRELYEQYF
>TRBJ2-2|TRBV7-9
CASSLAGGSGELFF
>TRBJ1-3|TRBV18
CASSPGRAGNTIYF
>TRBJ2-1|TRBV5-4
CASSWTGENEQFF
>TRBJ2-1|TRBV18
CASSKRESSYNEQFF
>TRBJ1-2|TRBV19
CASSAPYRAPAYGYTF
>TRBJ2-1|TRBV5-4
CASSLNSRGGHEQFF
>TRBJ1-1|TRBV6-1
CASSDRGALNTEAFF
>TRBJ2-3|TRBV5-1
CASGTGQADTQYF
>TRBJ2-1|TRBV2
CASRTLGGRYNEQFF
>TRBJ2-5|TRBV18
CASSPMLLGQETQYF
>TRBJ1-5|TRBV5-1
CASSWDSNQPQHF
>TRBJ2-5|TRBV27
CASSPSGNPPETQYF
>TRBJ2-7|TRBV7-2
CASSLAGAGEQYF
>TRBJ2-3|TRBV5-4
CASSPSAYTDTQYF
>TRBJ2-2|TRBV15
CATSGTGYTGELFF
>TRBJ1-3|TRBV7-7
CASSSSSGNTIYF
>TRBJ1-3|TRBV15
CATSPGGFGNTIYF